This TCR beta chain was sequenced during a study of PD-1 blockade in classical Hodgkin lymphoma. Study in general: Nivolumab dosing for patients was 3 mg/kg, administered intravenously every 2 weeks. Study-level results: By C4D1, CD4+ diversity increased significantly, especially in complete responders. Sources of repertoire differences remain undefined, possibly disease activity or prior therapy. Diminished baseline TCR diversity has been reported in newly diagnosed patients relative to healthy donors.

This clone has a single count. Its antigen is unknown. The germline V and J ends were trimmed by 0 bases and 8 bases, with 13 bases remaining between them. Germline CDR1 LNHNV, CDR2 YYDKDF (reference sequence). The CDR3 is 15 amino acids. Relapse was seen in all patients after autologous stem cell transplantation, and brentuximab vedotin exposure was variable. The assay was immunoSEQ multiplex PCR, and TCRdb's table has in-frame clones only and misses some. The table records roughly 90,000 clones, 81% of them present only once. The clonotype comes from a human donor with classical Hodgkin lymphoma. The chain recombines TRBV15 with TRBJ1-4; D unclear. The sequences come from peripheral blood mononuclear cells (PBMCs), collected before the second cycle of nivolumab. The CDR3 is CATSREVLAGEKLFF. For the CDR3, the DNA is TGTGCCACCAGCAGAGAGGTCTTAGCGGGCGAAAAACTGTTTTTT.